One and the same sample provided the 26 T cell receptor beta chains below, sequenced in a study of blood T cell repertoires in COVID-19. Profiled with immunoSEQ multiplex PCR; TCRdb holds only in-frame clones, not every one. The sample has 40,000 to 50,000 clones, over 80% seen once. The sample consisted of peripheral blood. The receptors shown here come from a woman of 80 years or more with COVID-19, enrolled during active disease.

The chain recombines TRBV27 with TRBJ1-4; TRBD1 matches 8 bases. CDR1 and CDR2 from the germline V gene are MNHEY and SMNVEV (reference sequence). The V segment lost 4 bases and the J segment 7 bases; nucleotides outside the gene matches: 11. The length of the CDR3 is 16 residues. The CDR3 nucleotides are TGTGCCAGCAGTTGGTGGACAGGGTCGGACCGTGAAAAACTGTTTTTT. Translated: CASSWWTGSDREKLFF.

The chain is built from TRBV6-5 and TRBJ1-1; TRBD1 aligns across 7 bases. CDR3 length: 12 residues. V gave up 7 bases and J gave up 4 bases; unmatched junction bases: 3. Germline V gene sequence: CDR1 MNHEY, CDR2 SVGAGI. The CDR3 reads CASKTGPTEAFF. The CDR3 nucleotides are TGTGCCAGCAAGACAGGGCCCACTGAAGCTTTCTTT.

V and J are TRBV5-1 and TRBJ1-4; 8 bases align to TRBD1. This CDR3 contains 15 residues. Germline CDR1 reads SGHRS; CDR2 reads YFSETQ. The V segment lost 1 base and the J segment 8 bases; nucleotides outside the gene matches: 7. This CDR3 is CASSLTGTGGEKLFF. The CDR3 DNA follows: TGCGCCAGCAGCTTGACCGGGACAGGTGGCGAAAAACTGTTTTTT.

This clone showed up just once. V usage is TRBV30 and J usage is TRBJ2-5, with D tentatively TRBD1 (5 bases). Germline V gives CDR1 GTSNPN, CDR2 SVGIG (reference sequence). This CDR3 contains 13 residues. Trimming shortened V by 5 bases and J by 4 bases, and 14 bases separated the two germline ends. The CDR3 coding sequence is TGTGCCTGGGGTTGGGGCTTACCAGAGACCCAGTACTTC. This translates into CAWGWGLPETQYF.

J is TRBJ2-1 and V is TRBV7-9; TRBD2 matches 14 bases. The CDR3 contains 18 residues. CDR1 and CDR2 (germline): SEHNR, FQNEAQ (reference sequence). V lost 0 bases to trimming and J lost 0 bases; unmatched junction nucleotides: 1. Here the CDR3 reads CASSLAGTSGSSYNEQFF. DNA for the CDR3: TGTGCCAGCAGCTTAGCCGGGACTAGCGGGAGCTCCTACAATGAGCAGTTCTTC.

The rearrangement joins TRBV7-8 to TRBJ1-2; TRBD1 matches at 7 bases. From germline, CDR1 is SGHVS and CDR2 FQNEAQ. This CDR3 has 13 amino acids. The V and J ends lost 5 bases and 10 bases, in that order; junction bases with no gene match: 10. Written as DNA, the CDR3 is TGTGCCAGCAGCCGAAAGGGACAGACAATCTACACCTTC. This translates into CASSRKGQTIYTF.

The chain recombines TRBV6-4 with TRBJ1-1; a weak D match, TRBD1 (6 bases). Germline loops: CDR1 MRHNA, CDR2 SNTAGT. This CDR3 has 13 residues. V was shortened by 6 bases and J by 2 bases, with 10 bases between the two germline ends. The CDR3 spells CASSRGPNTEAFF. CDR3 sequence (DNA): TGTGCCAGCAGCAGGGGACCAAACACTGAAGCTTTCTTT.

Only a few counts were recorded for this clone. V gene TRBV19 combines with J gene TRBJ1-3; D is ambiguous. The length of the CDR3 is 15 residues. Trimming took 3 bases from V and 0 from J, leaving 9 bases between them. CDR1 LNHDA and CDR2 SQIVND come from the germline V gene (reference sequence). The CDR3 bases are TGTGCCAGTAGTATGGCGCGGCACTCTGGAAACACCATATATTTT. Protein product: CASSMARHSGNTIYF.

The V call is TRBV2, the J call TRBJ1-6; unclear D gene. The germline gives CDR1 SNHLY, CDR2 FYNNEI. Trimming pared 3 bases from V and 5 bases from J, leaving 11 bases between. This CDR3 spans 15 amino acids. This CDR3 reads CASSEGGVHNSPLHF. CDR3 bases: TGTGCCAGCAGTGAGGGAGGAGTCCATAATTCACCCCTCCACTTT.

This chain joins TRBV18 and TRBJ2-3, with TRBD2 identical over 7 bases. There are 15 residues in the CDR3. V lost 6 bases, J lost 6 bases, and 12 bases stayed unmatched. Germline values: CDR1 KGHSH, CDR2 LQKENI. This chain's CDR3 is CASSGRAPPYDTQYF. In DNA, the CDR3 is TGTGCCAGCTCGGGGAGGGCCCCCCCCTATGATACGCAGTATTTT.

This sequence joins TRBV7-3 and TRBJ2-7; tentative D call: TRBD2 (5 bases). The CDR3 consists of 13 residues. The V gene lost 3 bases and the J gene lost 0 bases, with 6 bases spanning the gap. Looked up from germline, CDR1 is SGHTA and CDR2 is FQGTGA. For the CDR3, the DNA is TGTGCCAGCAGCTTGAGCGGCTCCTACGAGCAGTACTTC. Protein: CASSLSGSYEQYF. Full variable domain (remainder filled in from reference TRBV7-3 and TRBJ2-7): GAGVSQTPSNKVTEKGKYVELRCDPISGHTALYWYRQSLGQGPEFLIYFQGTGAADDSGLPNDRFFAVRPEGSVSTLKIQRTERGDSAVYLCASSLSGSYEQYFGPGTRLTVT.

CDR3 in amino acids: CASSPSGQGATNTGELFF. In DNA form, the CDR3 reads TGTGCCAGCAGTCCCTCGGGACAGGGCGCGACGAACACCGGGGAGCTGTTTTTT. V gene TRBV28 combines with J gene TRBJ2-2; TRBD1 matches at 9 bases. The germline V gene encodes CDR1 MDHEN and CDR2 SYDVKM. V shed 5 bases, J shed 0 bases, and the junction held 10 bases outside the gene matches. The CDR3 runs to 18 residues.

This chain uses TRBV29-1 with TRBJ1-4; tentatively, D is TRBD1 (6 bases). Germline V gives CDR1 SQVTM, CDR2 ANQGSEA. V was pared by 0 bases and J by 5 bases, with 16 bases between. This CDR3 spans 16 amino acids. DNA for the CDR3: TGCAGCGTTGAAGATCGCCTACAGGGCTCGAATGAAAAACTGTTTTTT. Translated, it gives CSVEDRLQGSNEKLFF.

The V and J genes are TRBV7-2 and TRBJ2-1, with D uncertain. There are 13 residues in the CDR3. CDR1 and CDR2 from the germline V gene are SGHTA and FQGNSA. Deletions cut 1 base from V and 7 bases from J, with 8 bases between. The CDR3 reads CASSLGMTNEQFF. The CDR3 coding sequence is TGTGCCAGCAGCTTAGGGATGACTAATGAGCAGTTCTTC.

The rearrangement uses TRBV28 and TRBJ2-3; D is possibly TRBD2 (6 bases). With 9 bases removed from V and 1 base from J, the gap between germline ends came to 14 bases. Germline V gives CDR1 MDHEN, CDR2 SYDVKM. This CDR3 region has 14 residues. The CDR3 region is CASYDGSGTDTQYF. CDR3 nucleotides: TGTGCCAGTTACGACGGGAGTGGCACAGATACGCAGTATTTT.

The V and J genes are TRBV11-1 and TRBJ1-4; maybe TRBD1 (5 bases). In germline, CDR1 is SGHAT, CDR2 FQDESV (reference sequence). V was shortened by 5 bases and J by 3 bases, with 16 bases between the two germline ends. This CDR3 is 16 amino acids long. The CDR3 bases are TGTGCCAGCAGCCCTAAGGCCCGGGGGGCTAATGAAAAACTGTTTTTT. Protein: CASSPKARGANEKLFF.

CDR3 loop: CASSPRTVSENIQYF. CDR3 nucleotides: TGTGCCAGCTCACCACGAACGGTCTCGGAAAACATTCAGTACTTC. This chain uses TRBV18 with TRBJ2-4; no clear D. V shed 1 base and J shed 5 bases, with 12 bases lying between them. The CDR3 runs 15 residues. In germline, CDR1 is KGHSH, CDR2 LQKENI.

The genes are TRBV7-2 and TRBJ1-5; perhaps TRBD1 as D (6 bases). V dropped 5 bases and J dropped 4 bases, with 15 bases sitting between them. This CDR3 is built from 15 residues. Germline CDR1 is SGHTA and CDR2 is FQGNSA. The CDR3 loop reads CASSTSTGANQPQHF. CDR3 DNA sequence: TGTGCCAGCAGCACGTCGACAGGCGCTAATCAGCCCCAGCATTTT.

The chain is built from TRBV18 and TRBJ1-3; 8 bases match TRBD1. The germline V gene has CDR1 KGHSH and CDR2 LQKENI. J lost 0 bases, V lost 2 bases, and 6 bases had no gene match. CDR3 length equals 17 residues. The CDR3 is CASSPASGQGSGNTIYF. CDR3 DNA: TGTGCCAGCTCACCAGCAAGCGGACAGGGCTCTGGAAACACCATATATTTT.

The V call is TRBV4-1, the J call TRBJ2-7; D is ambiguous. The V gene's germline CDR1 is MGHRA and CDR2 YSYEKL. V was cut by 4 bases and J by 1 base, with 5 bases left in between. CDR3 size: 12 residues. The CDR3 coding sequence is TGCGCCAGCAGCCCCGGTTCCTACGAGCAGTACTTC. Translating it yields CASSPGSYEQYF.

This chain uses TRBV7-2 with TRBJ1-4, with 9 bases lining up with TRBD1. Germline values: CDR1 SGHTA, CDR2 FQGNSA. Losses at the gene ends were 4 bases for V and 12 bases for J; bases not matched to a gene: 12. This CDR3 spans 15 amino acids. The CDR3 DNA sequence: TGTGCCAGCAGCTACGGGGGGGGACAGGGTGTTGAACTGTTTTTT. Translated, it gives CASSYGGGQGVELFF.

The V and J genes are TRBV5-6 and TRBJ2-7, with D maybe TRBD2 (7 bases). Germline V CDR1 and CDR2: SGHDT, YYEEEE. The V gene lost 0 bases and the J gene lost 5 bases, with 12 bases spanning the gap. The CDR3 totals 14 residues. The CDR3 nucleotides read TGTGCCAGCAGCTTGGTTTCGGGGGGCCACGAGCAGTACTTC. Translating gives CASSLVSGGHEQYF.

The chain employs TRBV7-2 and TRBJ1-4, with D tentatively TRBD1 (6 bases). Trimming pared 2 bases from V and 3 bases from J, leaving 10 bases between. Germline CDR1 reads SGHTA; CDR2 reads FQGNSA. This CDR3 has 15 residues. CDR3 amino acids: CASSLNRGSNEKLFF. CDR3 DNA: TGTGCCAGCAGCTTAAATAGGGGGTCTAATGAAAAACTGTTTTTT.

This chain connects TRBV10-3 to TRBJ2-2, with 14 bases that match TRBD2. The V and J ends lost 6 bases and 0 bases, in that order; junction bases with no gene match: 6. In germline, CDR1 is ENHRY, CDR2 SYGVKD. The CDR3 has 18 amino acids. CDR3 amino acids: CAISGTSGRRPNTGELFF. In nucleotides, the CDR3 is TGTGCCATCAGCGGGACTAGCGGGAGACGACCGAACACCGGGGAGCTGTTTTTT.

The V call is TRBV5-1, the J call TRBJ2-3; D may be TRBD2 (6 bases). The V gene's germline CDR1 is SGHRS and CDR2 YFSETQ. This CDR3 comprises 13 residues. Trimming stripped 4 bases from V and 3 bases from J, with 9 bases between. CDR3 loop: CASSLTSTDTQYF. The CDR3 region has the DNA TGCGCCAGCAGCCTGACTAGTACAGATACGCAGTATTTT. Using reference TRBV5-1 and TRBJ2-3 for the parts outside the CDR3, the full variable domain is KAGVTQTPRYLIKTRGQQVTLSCSPISGHRSVSWYQQTPGQGLQFLFEYFSETQRNKGNFPGRFSGRQFSNSRSEMNVSTLELGDSALYLCASSLTSTDTQYFGPGTRLTVL.

This chain joins TRBV2 and TRBJ2-1; D perhaps matches TRBD2 (6 bases). CDR3 size: 15 residues. V gave up 4 bases and J gave up 3 bases, with 13 bases separating them. The germline V gene encodes CDR1 SNHLY and CDR2 FYNNEI. The CDR3 reads CASSVTGDVYNEQFF. The CDR3 DNA reads TGTGCCAGCAGTGTCACGGGGGATGTCTACAATGAGCAGTTCTTC.